By sample fraction, the clone carrying this T cell receptor (beta chain) is medium-sized. This sample is part of a study of technical replicates of blood from a handful of donors. Here immunoSEQ multiplex PCR was the method, and the copy in TCRdb shows in-frame clones only, minus some. The sample contains around 84,000 clones, around 97% of which appear only once. This sequence originates from a human donor in good health. The sample consisted of T cells isolated from PBMCs.

The CDR3 reads CASSPRWWRQGRDYGYTF. As DNA, the CDR3 is TGTGCCAGCAGCCCCAGGTGGTGGCGGCAGGGGAGGGACTATGGCTACACCTTC. The chain couples TRBV21-1 to TRBJ1-2. TRBV21-1 is shown as a pseudogene. The CDR3 contains 18 residues.